This TCR beta chain was captured in a study of graft-versus-host responses after intestinal transplantation. General study results and limits: Allografts carried high graft-versus-host to host-versus-graft clonal ratios in patients having graft-donor T cell macrochimerism.

Sequencing was performed with immunoSEQ multiplex PCR; in TCRdb, only in-frame clones are kept and a portion is missing. The table shows 45,000 to 60,000 clones, with approximately 96% occurring only once. On this clone itself: The antigen is not known.

V trimming: 7 bases; J trimming: 8 bases; junction bases outside the gene matches: 17. The length of the CDR3 is 17 residues. Germline assignment: CDR1 LGHNA and CDR2 YNFKEQ. This sequence was found in a human donor who was the organ donor for an intestinal transplant. The chain is built from TRBV4-2 and TRBJ2-1; 10 bases are a match to TRBD2. The source material was unstimulated CD8+ T cells sorted from spleen or lymph node cells, sampled before transplant. CDR3 DNA sequence: TGTGCCAGCAAACAGTCACTAGCGGGGTACGGGAGCGATGAGCAGTTCTTC. Residues: CASKQSLAGYGSDEQFF.